This T cell receptor beta chain was captured by sequencing in a study of blood T cell repertoires in COVID-19. Study summary: Samples representing acute and convalescent COVID-19 were sourced from the United States, Italy and Spain. Sample material is recorded as cDNA or gDNA derived from T cells, B-cell-depleted T cells, or PBMCs.

The V and J ends lost 5 bases and 4 bases, in that order; junction bases with no gene match: 8. Per the germline V gene, CDR1 is SGHNT and CDR2 is YYREEE (reference sequence). The CDR3 extends over 14 amino acids. Authors' analysis steps: Amplified reference gene primers provided the basis for estimating nucleated cell counts. Measured with immunoSEQ multiplex PCR; TCRdb has only the in-frame clones, and not every one. V, J and clone size are those of that table, while D and trimming were read from the DNA. The data contain 200,000 to 300,000 clones, 84% of them singletons. This TCR was sampled from a man aged 40-49 years who had recovered from COVID-19. The V and J genes are TRBV5-4 and TRBJ2-5; 7 nucleotides line up with TRBD1. The sample taken for sequencing was peripheral blood. DNA of the CDR3: TGTGCCAGCAGACCCGGGACAGCTACAGAGACCCAGTACTTC. As protein: CASRPGTATETQYF.